The T cell receptor (beta chain) under discussion was sequenced for a study of early T cells in non-severe SARS-CoV-2 infection. For the study at large: Sequencing was performed on bulk RNA from unsorted whole blood, leaving chains unpaired.

Germline V lookup: CDR1 SGHRS, CDR2 YFSETQ. This CDR3 has 15 amino acids. Trimming took off 0 bases at V and 0 bases at J, with 7 bases between the two ends. Findings and caveats of the study: Anti-spike CD8 responses were favored in VDJdb matching, and private and CD4 specificities were missed.

Many counts were recorded for this clonotype. The antigen remains undetermined. Unique molecular identifiers tagged individual cDNA molecules. In TCRdb, the 5' RACE reads were re-called with MiXCR into one record per CDR3 protein. Of 55,000 to 75,000 distinct CDR3 sequences listed, 12% are singletons. The chain recombines TRBV5-1 with TRBJ1-3; D is undetermined. The sample taken for sequencing was whole blood. The TCR sequence derives from an adult who was a healthcare worker with PCR-confirmed SARS-CoV-2 infection or an uninfected control (not recorded which). The CDR3 DNA reads TGCGCCAGCAGCTTGGAGGGCAGCTCTGGAAACACCATATATTTT. Protein product: CASSLEGSSGNTIYF.